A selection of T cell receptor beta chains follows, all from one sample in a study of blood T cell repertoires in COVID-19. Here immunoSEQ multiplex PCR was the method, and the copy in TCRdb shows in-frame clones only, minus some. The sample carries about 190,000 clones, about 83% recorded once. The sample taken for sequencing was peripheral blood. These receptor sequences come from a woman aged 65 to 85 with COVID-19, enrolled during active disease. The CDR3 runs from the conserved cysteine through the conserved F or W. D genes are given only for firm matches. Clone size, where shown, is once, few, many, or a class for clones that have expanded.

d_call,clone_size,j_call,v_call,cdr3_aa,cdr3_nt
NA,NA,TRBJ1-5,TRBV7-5,CARSFGTGENQPQHF,TGTGCCAGAAGCTTCGGAACAGGGGAGAATCAGCCCCAGCATTTT
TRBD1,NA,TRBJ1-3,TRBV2,CASRTGSDGNTIYF,TGTGCCAGCAGGACAGGGTCCGATGGAAACACCATATATTTT
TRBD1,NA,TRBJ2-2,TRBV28,CASSLVDRGPYGELFF,TGTGCCAGCAGTTTGGTGGACAGGGGGCCTTATGGGGAGCTGTTTTTT
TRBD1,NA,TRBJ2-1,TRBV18,CASSPTYLGTAYSHEQFF,TGTGCCAGCTCACCCACATACCTCGGGACAGCGTATTCCCATGAGCAGTTCTTC
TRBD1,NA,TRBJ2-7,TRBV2,CASTPNTGTGGGEQYF,TGTGCCAGCACTCCAAACACCGGGACAGGGGGTGGCGAGCAGTACTTC
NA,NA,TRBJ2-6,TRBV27,CASRLAGAGANVLTF,TGTGCCAGCAGGCTAGCAGGGGCTGGGGCCAACGTCCTGACTTTC
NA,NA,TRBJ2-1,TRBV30,CASLRGGSSYNEQFF,TGTGCCTCACTAAGGGGGGGGTCCTCCTACAATGAGCAGTTCTTC
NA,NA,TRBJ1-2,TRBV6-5,CASSSPGGYTF,TGTGCCAGCAGCTCCCCCGGTGGCTACACCTTC
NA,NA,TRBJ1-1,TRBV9,CASSALTGGTEAFF,TGTGCCAGCAGCGCCCTTACGGGGGGTACTGAAGCTTTCTTT
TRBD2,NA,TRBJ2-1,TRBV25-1,CASRTSGRGGGNEQFF,TGTGCCAGCAGGACTAGCGGGAGAGGAGGGGGCAATGAGCAGTTCTTC
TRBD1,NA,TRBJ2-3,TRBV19,CASSSGGWALRTDTQYF,TGTGCCAGTAGTTCAGGGGGCTGGGCCTTGCGAACAGATACGCAGTATTTT
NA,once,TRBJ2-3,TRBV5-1,CASSFSGKSTDTQYF,TGCGCCAGCAGCTTTAGCGGTAAAAGCACAGATACGCAGTATTTT
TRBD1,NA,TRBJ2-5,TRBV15,CATSRDFLGQVVQETQYF,TGTGCCACCAGCAGAGATTTTCTGGGACAGGTAGTCCAAGAGACCCAGTACTTC
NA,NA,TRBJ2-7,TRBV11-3,CASSLFSDSYEQYF,TGTGCCAGCAGCTTATTCTCAGACAGCTACGAGCAGTACTTC
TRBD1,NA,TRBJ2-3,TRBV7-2,CASSGGTGFTRSTDTQYF,TGTGCCAGCAGCGGGGGGACAGGGTTTACGAGAAGCACAGATACGCAGTATTTT
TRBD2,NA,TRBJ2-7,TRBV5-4,CASSLRGLTYEQYF,TGTGCCAGCAGCTTGCGGGGACTAACCTACGAGCAGTACTTC
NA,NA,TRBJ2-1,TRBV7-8,CASSSPDYGEALYNEQFF,TGTGCCAGCAGCTCCCCCGACTACGGCGAGGCGCTGTACAATGAGCAGTTCTTC
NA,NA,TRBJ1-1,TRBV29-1,CSARKAFDTEAFF,TGCAGCGCCAGGAAGGCTTTTGACACTGAAGCTTTCTTT
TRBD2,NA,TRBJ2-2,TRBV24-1,CATRSTGGTGELFF,TGTGCCACCAGGTCTACCGGGGGGACCGGGGAGCTGTTTTTT
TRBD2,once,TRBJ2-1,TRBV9,CASSGTSGNNEQFF,TGTGCCAGCAGCGGGACTAGCGGAAACAATGAGCAGTTCTTC
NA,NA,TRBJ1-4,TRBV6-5,CAVREGTNEKLFF,TGTGCCGTAAGAGAGGGAACTAATGAAAAACTGTTTTTT
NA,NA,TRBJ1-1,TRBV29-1,CSVVLGTAIGEAFF,TGCAGCGTCGTTCTCGGGACTGCGATTGGGGAAGCTTTCTTT
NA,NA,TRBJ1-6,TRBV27,CASSYRGHTNSPLHF,TGTGCCAGCAGCTACCGGGGACATACTAATTCACCCCTCCACTTT
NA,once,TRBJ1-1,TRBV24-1,CATSDPGDTEAFF,TGTGCCACCAGTGATCCAGGGGACACTGAAGCTTTCTTT
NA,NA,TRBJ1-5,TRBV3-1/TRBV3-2,CASSQDQGNQPQHF,TGTGCCAGCAGCCAAGATCAGGGGAATCAGCCCCAGCATTTT
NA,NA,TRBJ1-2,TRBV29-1,CSVERGGGSELRSGYTF,TGCAGCGTTGAACGGGGGGGCGGCAGCGAGCTTCGAAGTGGCTACACCTTC
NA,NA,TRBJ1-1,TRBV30,CARGYPEAFF,TGTGCCCGCGGGTACCCTGAAGCTTTCTTT
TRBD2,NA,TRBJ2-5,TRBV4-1,CASSHHPGLAGTQETQYF,TGCGCCAGCAGCCATCACCCGGGACTAGCGGGGACTCAAGAGACCCAGTACTTC
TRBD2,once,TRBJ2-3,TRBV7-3,CASSSGLAGISTDTQYF,TGTGCCAGCAGCTCGGGACTAGCGGGAATTAGCACAGATACGCAGTATTTT
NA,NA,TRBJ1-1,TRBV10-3,CAISERTVNTEAFF,TGTGCCATCAGCGAGAGGACAGTGAACACTGAAGCTTTCTTT